A single sample gave rise to the 25 T cell receptor beta chains below, sequenced in a study of blood T cell repertoires in COVID-19. Measured with immunoSEQ multiplex PCR; TCRdb has only the in-frame clones, and not every one. Of 150,000 to 180,000 clones listed, 75% to 85% are singletons. The sequenced sample consisted of peripheral blood. The receptor source for this set is a woman aged 45-65 years with acute or convalescent COVID-19.

The chain joins TRBV6-1 to TRBJ2-7; D gene uncertain. The CDR3 extends over 15 amino acids. The germline gives CDR1 MNHNS, CDR2 SASEGT. V was cut by 2 bases and J by 4 bases, with 15 bases left in between. Here the CDR3 DNA reads TGTGCCAGCAGTGAAACCGTGATAGAGGTATACGAGCAGTACTTC. Protein sequence: CASSETVIEVYEQYF.

The CDR3 region has the DNA TGTGCCAGTAGTATACGTCAGGGGGCGCGCACAGATACGCAGTATTTT. It is translated as CASSIRQGARTDTQYF. The chain carries TRBV19 and TRBJ2-3; 8 bases agree with TRBD1. With V trimmed by 2 bases and J by 1 base, 5 bases remained unmatched. Germline CDR1 is LNHDA and CDR2 is SQIVND (reference sequence). This CDR3 spans 16 amino acids.

The CDR3 region is CASSLTTGVGTGELFF. CDR3 sequence (DNA): TGCGCCAGCAGCTTGACCACAGGGGTGGGCACCGGGGAGCTGTTTTTT. V is TRBV5-1 and J is TRBJ2-2; 7 bases line up with TRBD1. The CDR3 totals 16 residues. With V trimmed by 1 base and J by 4 bases, 7 bases remained unmatched. From germline, CDR1 is SGHRS and CDR2 YFSETQ.

The chain joins TRBV11-3 to TRBJ1-2; TRBD1 might be the D (6 bases). Trimming stripped 4 bases from V and 8 bases from J, with 14 bases between. The CDR3 consists of 13 residues. CDR1 and CDR2 from the germline V gene are SGHNT and YENEEA. The CDR3 reads CASSYPSGEGYTF. The CDR3 DNA sequence: TGTGCCAGCAGCTACCCCTCAGGGGAAGGCTACACCTTC. Full variable domain (rest looked up from reference TRBV11-3 and TRBJ1-2): EAGVVQSPRYKIIEKKQPVAFWCNPISGHNTLYWYLQNLGQGPELLIRYENEEAVDDSQLPKDRFSAERLKGVDSTLKIQPAELGDSAVYLCASSYPSGEGYTFGSGTRLTVV.

This clone was seen a handful of times. This chain uses TRBV10-2 with TRBJ1-1, with D perhaps TRBD1 (6 bases). The V and J ends lost 5 bases and 5 bases respectively, with 9 bases between them. The CDR3 loop spans 12 amino acids. Germline-derived CDR1 and CDR2 are WSHSY and SAAADI. Written as DNA, the CDR3 is TGCGCCAGCAGTAAACAGGGAACTGAAGCTTTCTTT. This translates into CASSKQGTEAFF.

The sample holds one count of this clone. The V and J genes are TRBV5-1 and TRBJ1-2; possible D gene TRBD1, 6 bases. Trimming cost V 5 bases and J 6 bases, with 17 bases left between them. CDR3 size: 14 residues. The germline gives CDR1 SGHRS, CDR2 YFSETQ. The CDR3 sequence: CASSVRGAQDGYTF. The CDR3 DNA is TGCGCCAGCAGTGTACGGGGGGCGCAGGATGGCTACACCTTC.

This clone was seen a few times. The gene calls are TRBV19 and TRBJ1-3, with D possibly TRBD1 on 5 matching bases. The CDR3 runs to 15 residues. V was cut by 7 bases and J by 0 bases, with 13 bases left in between. Germline V CDR1 and CDR2: LNHDA, SQIVND (reference sequence). In DNA form, the CDR3 reads TGTGCCAGTACCCCCAGACAGCGCTCTGGAAACACCATATATTTT. Translated: CASTPRQRSGNTIYF.

This clone has only a few counts. The chain combines TRBV28 with TRBJ2-6, with 7 bases matching TRBD2. Germline CDR1 and CDR2: MDHEN and SYDVKM. The CDR3 runs 17 residues. Trimming cost V 6 bases and J 0 bases; bases outside gene matches: 8. The CDR3 loop reads CASRGGTRASGANVLTF. The DNA of the CDR3 is TGTGCCAGCAGGGGGGGGACGCGAGCCTCTGGGGCCAACGTCCTGACTTTC.

The V gene is TRBV6-5, the J gene TRBJ1-6; D may be TRBD1 (5 bases). Trimming shortened V by 6 bases and J by 10 bases, and 19 bases separated the two germline ends. In germline, CDR1 is MNHEY, CDR2 SVGAGI. The CDR3 consists of 15 residues. CDR3 DNA sequence: TGTGCCAGCAGATCGGGGGGAGGGGCAAGGTCACCCCTCCACTTT. It codes for CASRSGGGARSPLHF.

The chain uses TRBV7-2 and TRBJ2-1; D is undetermined. The CDR3 contains 13 residues. V was cut by 0 bases and J by 9 bases, with 9 bases left in between. CDR1 and CDR2 from the germline V gene are SGHTA and FQGNSA. The CDR3 is CASSLAARREQFF. CDR3 in DNA: TGTGCCAGCAGCTTAGCTGCGCGTCGTGAGCAGTTCTTC.

The chain is built from TRBV2 and TRBJ1-4, with TRBD1 as a possible D gene (6 bases). The V gene lost 11 bases and the J gene lost 5 bases, with 21 bases spanning the gap. Looked up from germline, CDR1 is SNHLY and CDR2 is FYNNEI. This CDR3 has 15 residues. The CDR3 bases are TGTGCCGCGCGAGTAGGGGGGGGCTGGAATGAAAAACTGTTTTTT. Protein: CAARVGGGWNEKLFF.

This chain uses TRBV7-9 with TRBJ2-7; 8 positions match TRBD2. The J segment lost 12 bases and the V segment lost 5 bases, leaving 12 bases of the junction unmatched. Germline V CDR1 and CDR2: SEHNR, FQNEAQ (reference sequence). There are 13 residues in the CDR3. In DNA form, the CDR3 reads TGTGCCAGCAGCCCTCTCGGGGGGGAAAAGTTGTACTTC. Encoded protein: CASSPLGGEKLYF.

The chain couples TRBV5-4 to TRBJ2-2, with TRBD1 as a possible D gene (5 bases). V lost 3 bases, J lost 2 bases, and 11 bases lay in between. The CDR3 loop spans 15 amino acids. CDR1 is SGHNT and CDR2 is YYREEE in the germline V gene (reference sequence). CDR3 amino acids: CASSSGAANTGELFF. In nucleotides, the CDR3 is TGTGCCAGCAGCTCTGGGGCTGCCAACACCGGGGAGCTGTTTTTT.

This chain uses TRBV20-1 with TRBJ1-2, with 8 bases fitting TRBD1. CDR3 size: 11 residues. After removal of 5 bases from V and 8 bases from J, the junction contained 4 bases not matched to a gene. In germline, CDR1 is DFQATT, CDR2 SNEGSKA (reference sequence). In DNA, the CDR3 is TGCAGTGCTTCAGGGGGCCGGGGCTACACCTTC. It codes for CSASGGRGYTF.

This chain joins TRBV27 and TRBJ2-7; the D gene is possibly TRBD1 (6 bases). There are 14 residues in the CDR3. Per the germline V gene, CDR1 is MNHEY and CDR2 is SMNVEV (reference sequence). V was pared by 5 bases and J by 3 bases, with 14 bases between. The CDR3 loop is CASSLTGMGYEQYF. For the CDR3, the DNA is TGTGCCAGCAGTCTTACAGGGATGGGCTACGAGCAGTACTTC.

V gene TRBV18 combines with J gene TRBJ2-1; 13 bases are a match to TRBD2. The germline CDR1 and CDR2 sequences are KGHSH and LQKENI. Trimming at V came to 3 bases and at J to 8 bases, leaving 4 bases not matched to a gene. The CDR3 runs to 15 residues. The DNA of the CDR3 is TGTGCCAGCTCACCTACTAGCGGGGGGGCGGATGAGCAGTTCTTC. Translating gives CASSPTSGGADEQFF.

A single count supports this clone. The chain combines TRBV18 with TRBJ1-6, with D maybe TRBD1 (6 bases). V was cut by 0 bases and J by 7 bases, with 10 bases left in between. From germline, CDR1 is KGHSH and CDR2 LQKENI. The length of the CDR3 is 15 residues. The CDR3 loop reads CASSPPGAGNSPLHF. CDR3 bases: TGTGCCAGCTCACCACCGGGGGCAGGGAATTCACCCCTCCACTTT.

In its sample, this clone was seen once. V gene TRBV6-5 combines with J gene TRBJ2-5, with a tentative D call TRBD1 (6 bases). The CDR3 runs to 12 residues. In germline, CDR1 is MNHEY, CDR2 SVGAGI. The V and J ends lost 8 bases and 2 bases respectively, with 9 bases between them. The CDR3 reads CASRTGQETQYF. CDR3 in DNA: TGTGCCAGCCGAACAGGGCAAGAGACCCAGTACTTC.

This chain links TRBV3-1 (or the pseudogene TRBV3-2) with TRBJ2-3; D remains unclear. The germline V and J ends were trimmed by 4 bases and 5 bases, with 7 bases remaining between them. The CDR3 is 12 amino acids. Germline V lookup: CDR1 LGHDT, CDR2 YNNKEL (reference sequence). CDR3 nucleotides: TGTGCCAGCAGCCTCAGTCGAGATACGCAGTATTTT. This translates into CASSLSRDTQYF.

The gene calls are TRBV19 and TRBJ1-6; D remains ambiguous. From germline, CDR1 is LNHDA and CDR2 SQIVND (reference sequence). The CDR3 is made up of 14 amino acids. V lost 3 bases and J 6 bases, leaving 9 bases between the germline ends. The CDR3 DNA is TGTGCCAGTAGTATTATGAACAGTAATTCACCCCTCCACTTT. Its translation is CASSIMNSNSPLHF.

The V and J genes are TRBV3-1 (or the pseudogene TRBV3-2) and TRBJ2-2, with 7 bases fitting TRBD1. V shed 4 bases, J shed 5 bases, and the junction held 7 bases outside the gene matches. The CDR3 extends over 15 amino acids. Germline V gene lookup returns CDR1 LGHDT and CDR2 YNNKEL (reference sequence). In DNA, the CDR3 is TGTGCCAGCAGCCGAGACAGGGTAGTTACCGGGGAGCTGTTTTTT. Translating it yields CASSRDRVVTGELFF.

This chain uses TRBV27 with TRBJ1-5, with D tentatively TRBD1 (5 bases). Germline V gene sequence: CDR1 MNHEY, CDR2 SMNVEV (reference sequence). The CDR3 is made up of 12 amino acids. Trimming pared 7 bases from V and 4 bases from J, leaving 8 bases between. This CDR3 reads CASKGQNQPQHF. CDR3 nucleotide sequence: TGTGCCAGCAAGGGGCAGAATCAGCCCCAGCATTTT.

This clone showed up just a few times. This chain joins TRBV20-1 and TRBJ1-5, with a weak D call TRBD1 (5 bases). Trimming pared 3 bases from V and 3 bases from J, leaving 12 bases between. The CDR3 runs 14 residues. The germline CDR1 and CDR2 sequences are DFQATT and SNEGSKA (reference sequence). Here the CDR3 reads CSASRGRDNQPQHF. The CDR3 DNA is TGCAGTGCTAGTCGGGGGAGAGACAATCAGCCCCAGCATTTT.

CDR3 residues: CASSYGTSQYNEQFF. DNA of the CDR3: TGTGCCAGCAGTTACGGGACTAGCCAATACAATGAGCAGTTCTTC. The J gene is TRBJ2-1, the V gene TRBV6-6; 9 nucleotides line up with TRBD2. Germline-derived CDR1 and CDR2 are MNHNY and SVGAGI (reference sequence). CDR3 length equals 15 residues. With V trimmed by 2 bases and J by 4 bases, 3 bases remained unmatched.

The chain recombines TRBV12-3 or TRBV12-4 with TRBJ1-1; no reliable D call. V was pared by 5 bases and J by 10 bases, with 14 bases between. This CDR3 has 12 amino acids. This chain's CDR3 is CASSPGEGAAFF. The CDR3 DNA sequence: TGTGCCAGCAGTCCCGGGGAGGGAGCAGCTTTCTTT.